This TCR beta chain came from a study of T-cell memory formation after mild COVID-19. Study details: The TCR clusters were mostly specific to one donor.

TCRdb recomputed calls from the 5' RACE reads with MiXCR, one row per CDR3 protein. The table has 140,000 or so distinct CDR3 sequences, 13% to 15% seen once. The ends were cut back, 8 bases at V and 0 bases at J, with 11 bases in the middle. CDR1 PRHDT and CDR2 FYEKMQ come from the germline V gene (reference sequence). The CDR3 length is 15 residues. About this clonotype itself: The antigen is unknown.

Study results and limitations: The main location of contracting CD4+ clones was CM and EM, and that of contracting CD8+ clones was EMRA.

The clonotype comes from an adult woman who had mild COVID-19 (a few samples of this study predate the infection). Cell type and time point are not known. The rearrangement joins TRBV13 to TRBJ2-6; weak D call: TRBD2 (6 bases). Source material: PBMCs or a T cell subset sorted from them (not recorded which). The CDR3 coding sequence is TGTGCCAGCCGCCCCGGGGGCTCTGGGGCCAACGTCCTGACTTTC. Amino acids: CASRPGGSGANVLTF.